This T cell receptor (beta chain) was documented in a study of siplizumab effects on memory and regulatory T cells (dated by TCRdb to the late 2010s). Study-level background: The study looked at the effect of siplizumab, an anti-CD2 antibody, on alloreactive T-cell subsets in allogeneic mixed lymphocyte reactions made from human PBMCs.

General study outcomes and caveats: The suppressive function of proliferating Tregs from siplizumab cultures was not functionally confirmed. Among mappable alloreactive CD4+ clones, an average Treg-derived fraction of about 70% was observed with siplizumab, compared with 25% to 30% in control reactions. Greater diversity appeared to be present in unstimulated naive T cells than in memory T cells, and a substantial contribution to the alloresponse seemed to be made by naive cells. Because sequences below about 10^-5 frequency were poorly captured, only a minor fraction of alloreactive clones could be mapped to unstimulated subsets. About 75-96% of proliferating CD4+ or CD8+ clones could not be given a naive or memory phenotype. Siplizumab significantly reduced the cumulative frequency of alloreactive sequences traceable to unstimulated CD4+ memory T cells.

A word on this clone: Its antigen remains unidentified. One base away there is no much larger clone; base qualities are not given. Other DNA sequences in this specimen translate into the identical CDR3.

Receptor amplification or capture employed the immunoSEQ multiplex PCR assay. Roughly 100,000 TCR templates per sample were assayed on the deep sequencing platform. Genomic DNA extracted from sorted T cells was the material used for TCRbeta CDR3 sequencing. The published analysis was carried out like this. The R programming language was used for clonal analysis of the TCRbeta CDR3 data. Unstimulated samples were compared with post-reaction CFSE-low samples to define alloreactive CD4+ and CD8+ clones. Regulatory or non-regulatory origin of alloreactive CD4+ clones was assigned by matching sequences to the sorted unstimulated Treg and non-Treg repertoires. TCRdb's version of the immuneACCESS table is confined to in-frame rearrangements and falls short of the full clone set. An unresolved V gene accounts for under half of the shortfall where checked; the remainder is of unknown origin. V, J and clone size reflect that table, while D and trimming were determined from the DNA. The sample table contains tens of thousands of clones; only one count was recorded for roughly 96% of them. The top ten hold less than 0.035% of the sample.

Additional sequencing covered unstimulated subsets from three donor pairs, namely CD8+ effector memory, CD4+ naive, CD8+ TEMRA, CD4+ memory and CD8+ naive. Sorted unstimulated T cells and proliferating T cells recovered from mixed lymphocyte reactions were subjected to TCRbeta CDR3 sequencing. Fresh whole blood from nine to ten HLA-typed healthy donors was used as the source from which PBMCs were isolated. CDR1 SGHRS and CDR2 YFSETQ are derived from the germline V gene. Inclusive of the bounding cysteine and phenylalanine, the CDR3 is 14 residues long. CDR3 DNA is the only sequence kept; it has 42 bases, read in frame from the first base. Deletion took 1 base off V and 4 bases off J, with a span of 9 bases between the germline ends.

This TCR derives from a human donor in good health. Recombination connected TRBV5-1 to TRBJ1-3, with TRBD1 perhaps the D gene, on 5 matching bases. The sample comprised naive CD4+ T cells sorted from blood. In the paper's terms, the cell subset or site label means: unstimulated naive T cells. The CDR3 protein: CASSLTGYGNTIYF. The bases read TGCGCCAGCAGCTTGACAGGTTACGGAAACACCATATATTTT. With all but the CDR3 taken from the reference TRBV5-1 and TRBJ1-3 genes, the full variable domain is: KAGVTQTPRYLIKTRGQQVTLSCSPISGHRSVSWYQQTPGQGLQFLFEYFSETQRNKGNFPGRFSGRQFSNSRSEMNVSTLELGDSALYLCASSLTGYGNTIYFGEGSWLTVV.